The 2 T cell receptor beta chains in this list originate from one sample, sequenced in a study of blood T cell repertoires in COVID-19. Profiling relied on immunoSEQ multiplex PCR, and the TCRdb table lists in-frame clones only, not all of them. The data contain approximately 70,000 clones, around 90% of them singletons. The sequenced sample consisted of peripheral blood. These receptors were collected from a man aged 35 to 55 with COVID-19, enrolled during active disease.

J is TRBJ1-6 and V is TRBV5-6; weak D call: TRBD1 (5 bases). Germline V CDR1 and CDR2: SGHDT, YYEEEE. The CDR3 consists of 15 residues. V was clipped by 3 bases and J by 7 bases, with 14 bases between them. The CDR3 spells CASSWTSTANSPLHF. Here the CDR3 DNA reads TGTGCCAGCAGCTGGACCTCGACAGCAAATTCACCCCTCCACTTT.

The J gene is TRBJ1-6, the V gene TRBV5-1; D gene uncertain. CDR1 is SGHRS, CDR2 YFSETQ, per germline. There are 13 residues in the CDR3. V lost 0 bases and J 8 bases, leaving 6 bases between the germline ends. The CDR3 sequence: CASSLAGHSPLHF. CDR3 DNA sequence: TGCGCCAGCAGCTTGGCCGGTCATTCACCCCTCCACTTT.